This T cell receptor (beta chain) was sequenced in a study of T cells in Graves' hyperthyroidism and ophthalmopathy. Study-wide findings and caveats: Most thyroid clonotypes that were expanded above 0.001 also turned up in blood.

Lactation, pregnancy, other autoimmune disease or uncontrolled infection excluded patients. As to this clonotype: Its antigen is unknown.

Amplification of TCR beta CDR3 regions was performed using RNA transcripts as template. Researchers ran a first-round RT-PCR on the TCR CDR3 using the HTBI primer set. TCRdb reprocessed the multiplex PCR reads via MiXCR and lists one record per CDR3 protein. Counted here are a few hundred thousand distinct CDR3 sequences, under 60% occurring once; the ten biggest clones make up roughly 19%. This CDR3 region has 12 residues. Trimming removed 6 bases from V and 4 bases from J, with 13 bases in between. CDR1 is SQVTM, CDR2 ANQGSEA, per germline. This receptor was identified in an adult woman with Graves' disease, either hyperthyroidism or ophthalmopathy (not recorded which). V gene TRBV29-1 combines with J gene TRBJ2-7; no definite D call. The sample taken for sequencing was peripheral blood or thyroid tissue (not recorded which). The CDR3 here is CSVLTGLYEQYF. CDR3 nucleotides: TGCAGCGTCCTCACTGGGCTATACGAGCAGTACTTC.